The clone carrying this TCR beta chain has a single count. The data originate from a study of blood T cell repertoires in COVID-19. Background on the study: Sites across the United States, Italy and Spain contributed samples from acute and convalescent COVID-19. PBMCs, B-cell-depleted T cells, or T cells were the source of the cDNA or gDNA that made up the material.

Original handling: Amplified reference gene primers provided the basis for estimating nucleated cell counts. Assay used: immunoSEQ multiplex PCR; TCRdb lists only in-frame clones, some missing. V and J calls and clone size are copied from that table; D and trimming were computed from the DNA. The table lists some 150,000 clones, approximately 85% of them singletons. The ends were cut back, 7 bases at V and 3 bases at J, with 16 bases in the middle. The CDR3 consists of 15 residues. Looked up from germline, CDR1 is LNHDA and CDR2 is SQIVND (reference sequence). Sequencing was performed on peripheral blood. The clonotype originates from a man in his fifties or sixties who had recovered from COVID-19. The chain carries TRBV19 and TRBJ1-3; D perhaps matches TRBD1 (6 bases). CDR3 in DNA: TGTGCCAGTACCCTCAGGGCCAGGGGTGGAAACACCATATATTTT. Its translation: CASTLRARGGNTIYF. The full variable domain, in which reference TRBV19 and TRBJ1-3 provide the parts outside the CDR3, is DGGITQSPKYLFRKEGQNVTLSCEQNLNHDAMYWYRQDPGQGLRLIYYSQIVNDFQKGDIAEGYSVSREKKESFPLTVTSAQKNPTAFYLCASTLRARGGNTIYFGEGSWLTVV.